The 20 T cell receptor beta chains below come from one sample, sequenced in a study of shared clonotypes between healthy human individuals. TCRdb's table, derived via immunoSEQ multiplex PCR, lists solely in-frame clones and lacks some. The table has hundreds of thousands of clones, around 77% seen once. Sequenced sample: PBMCs. The receptors derive from a woman aged 40 to 50 in good health. Some clones in this sample may be carry-over from other donors' samples.

The chain carries TRBV5-6 and TRBJ2-7; 10 bases line up with TRBD1. The CDR3 runs 16 residues. After removal of 5 bases from V and 6 bases from J, the junction contained 14 bases not matched to a gene. Germline V gene lookup returns CDR1 SGHDT and CDR2 YYEEEE. The CDR3 DNA follows: TGTGCCAGCAGATCTACGGACAGGGGGTTTTATCGCGAGCAGTACTTC. This translates into CASRSTDRGFYREQYF.

This sequence joins TRBV5-8 and TRBJ2-7; 8 bases match TRBD1. V lost 2 bases and J lost 3; bases outside the gene matches: 7. In germline, CDR1 is SGHTS, CDR2 YDEGEE. This CDR3 spans 15 amino acids. The CDR3 bases are TGTGCCAGCAGCTTCCAACCACAGGGGGGCTACGAGCAGTACTTC. It is translated as CASSFQPQGGYEQYF.

For the CDR3, the DNA is TGTGCCAGTAACGGCCAGAATTCCAATCAGCCCCAGCATTTT. Its translation: CASNGQNSNQPQHF. The chain combines TRBV19 with TRBJ1-5; D is uncertain. Germline-derived CDR1 and CDR2 are LNHDA and SQIVND (reference sequence). V shed 7 bases and J shed 3 bases, with 13 bases lying between them. The CDR3 is made up of 14 amino acids.

The chain employs TRBV7-2 and TRBJ2-7, with D perhaps being TRBD1 or TRBD2 (5 bases each). The germline CDR1 and CDR2 sequences are SGHTA and FQGNSA. The V gene lost 4 bases and the J gene lost 5 bases, with 9 bases spanning the gap. This CDR3 spans 12 amino acids. CDR3 DNA sequence: TGTGCCAGCAGCTCCCGAGGGGACGAGCAGTACTTC. Translating it yields CASSSRGDEQYF. Drawing the rest from reference TRBV7-2 and TRBJ2-7, the complete variable domain is GAGVSQSPSNKVTEKGKDVELRCDPISGHTALYWYRQSLGQGLEFLIYFQGNSAPDKSGLPSDRFSAERTGGSVSTLTIQRTQQEDSAVYLCASSSRGDEQYFGPGTRLTVT.

Written as DNA, the CDR3 is TGTGCCAGCAGCCAGACCCGCGGTGAGCAGTTCTTC. Protein sequence: CASSQTRGEQFF. J is TRBJ2-1 and V is TRBV7-3; no clear D. Between the trimmed V and J ends, which lost 5 bases and 9 bases, there was a span of 11 bases. The CDR3 is 12 residues long. Germline V lookup: CDR1 SGHTA, CDR2 FQGTGA.

This rearrangement joins TRBV7-3 to TRBJ2-2; D is unresolved. CDR1 is SGHTA and CDR2 is FQGTGA in the germline V gene. V was shortened by 5 bases and J by 3 bases, with 13 bases between the two germline ends. CDR3 length equals 15 residues. Here the CDR3 DNA reads TGTGCCAGCAGCCCCCAGCCGGGCGACACCGGGGAGCTGTTTTTT. This codes for CASSPQPGDTGELFF.

Details on this clone: A read error is likely here: a far larger clone is one base away. The chain joins TRBV20-1 to TRBJ2-5; D tentatively reads TRBD1 or TRBD2 (6 bases each). The CDR3 contains 11 residues. Germline V gene data show CDR1 as DFQATT and CDR2 as SNEGSKA (reference sequence). V was trimmed by 7 bases and J by 5 bases, leaving 11 bases between them. CDR3 protein: CSVRRGETQYF. The CDR3 DNA reads TGCAGTGTCAGGAGGGGGGAGACCCAGTACTTC.

The chain combines TRBV6-4 with TRBJ2-3; D uncertain. V shed 3 bases and J shed 2 bases, with 6 bases lying between them. The CDR3 covers 13 residues. CDR1 is MRHNA and CDR2 is SNTAGT in the germline V gene. This CDR3 is CASSEDDTDTQYF. In nucleotides, the CDR3 is TGTGCCAGCAGTGAAGACGACACAGATACGCAGTATTTT.

The chain uses TRBV19 and TRBJ2-7; 10 nucleotides align to TRBD1. From germline, CDR1 is LNHDA and CDR2 SQIVND (reference sequence). J lost 3 bases, V lost 6 bases, and 8 bases had no gene match. This CDR3 is built from 15 residues. The CDR3: CASSPDRGYSYEQYF. CDR3 bases: TGTGCCAGTAGCCCGGACAGGGGGTATAGCTACGAGCAGTACTTC.

The table lists this clone with a few counts. The rearrangement uses TRBV29-1 and TRBJ2-7; D may match TRBD1 or TRBD2 (5 bases each). Germline V gives CDR1 SQVTM, CDR2 ANQGSEA. The CDR3 is 15 amino acids. V lost 0 bases and J lost 6, with 18 bases in between. The CDR3, as DNA: TGCAGCGTTGAAGATCCGGGCAGGGACCTTTCCGAGCAGTACTTC. It translates to CSVEDPGRDLSEQYF.

The chain joins TRBV2 to TRBJ2-7; TRBD1 is a possible D gene (5 bases). The CDR3 is 12 amino acids. CDR1 SNHLY and CDR2 FYNNEI come from the germline V gene. The V end lost 7 bases, the J end lost 3 bases, and 10 bases lay between the germline ends. DNA for the CDR3: TGTGCCAGCATGGGGCGACTCTACGAGCAGTACTTC. Residues: CASMGRLYEQYF.

As regards this clone: A far larger clone is one nucleotide away, so this likely arose from a read error. Other DNA variants within this sample encode the same CDR3. V gene TRBV7-9 combines with J gene TRBJ2-7; D is unresolved. There are 12 residues in the CDR3. From germline, CDR1 is SEHNR and CDR2 FQNEAQ (reference sequence). The CDR3 protein is CASSSLLYEQYF. The DNA for the CDR3 is TGTGCCAGCAGCTCCCTATTATACGAGCAGTACTTT.

The gene calls are TRBV2 and TRBJ2-2; TRBD1 aligns across 7 bases. The ends lost 8 bases at V and 3 bases at J; junction bases unmatched: 6. Germline V gene data show CDR1 as SNHLY and CDR2 as FYNNEI. The CDR3 runs to 14 residues. The DNA for the CDR3 is TGTGCCAGCGGTTACAGGGGAGACACCGGGGAGCTGTTTTTT. Its translation is CASGYRGDTGELFF.

CDR3: CASSESADGGNEQFF. Written as DNA, the CDR3 is TGTGCCAGCAGTGAATCGGCGGACGGGGGGAATGAGCAGTTCTTC. The J gene is TRBJ2-1, the V gene TRBV6-1; 7 bases map to TRBD2. J gave up 7 bases and V 2 bases, and 8 bases lay outside the gene matches. This CDR3 has 15 amino acids. CDR1 is MNHNS and CDR2 is SASEGT in the germline V gene.

This chain uses TRBV18 with TRBJ2-7; 9 nucleotides match TRBD2. This CDR3 contains 15 residues. V gave up 3 bases and J gave up 0 bases; unmatched junction bases: 3. The germline CDR1 and CDR2 sequences are KGHSH and LQKENI. The CDR3: CASSPAGGSSYEQYF. The CDR3 nucleotides are TGTGCCAGCTCACCGGCGGGGGGGAGCTCCTACGAGCAGTACTTC.

The V gene is TRBV7-8, the J gene TRBJ1-5; D perhaps matches TRBD1 (6 bases). This CDR3 contains 18 residues. With 5 bases removed from V and 2 bases from J, the gap between germline ends came to 22 bases. Germline V gene data show CDR1 as SGHVS and CDR2 as FQNEAQ. In DNA form, the CDR3 reads TGTGCCAGCAGCCCAAGCTCCGGGGGGGGCCTGGGCAATCAGCCCCAGCATTTT. Amino acid sequence: CASSPSSGGGLGNQPQHF.

Worth noting for this clone: Because the CDR3 is missing its conserved closing phenylalanine or tryptophan, this is likely a read error. Because the CDR3's place on the DNA is in doubt, the DNA is left out and the CDR3 is given as listed by TCRdb. V and J are TRBV10-1 and TRBJ2-3. The CDR3 is 9 amino acids long, termini counted. Germline V gene sequence: CDR1 WNHNN, CDR2 SYGVQD (reference sequence). The CDR3 reads CASSESGEI.

The rearrangement uses TRBV4-2 and TRBJ2-1; 12 bases are shared with TRBD1. Germline CDR1 is LGHNA and CDR2 is YNFKEQ. CDR3 size: 16 residues. The junction had 5 bases not matched to a gene; V was cut back by 0 bases and J by 8 bases. CDR3 protein: CASSQEGTGGVDEQFF. In DNA form, the CDR3 reads TGTGCCAGCAGCCAAGAAGGGACAGGGGGCGTCGATGAGCAGTTCTTC.

The rearrangement uses TRBV5-4 and TRBJ2-7; D gene uncertain. V was shortened by 2 bases and J by 6 bases, with 15 bases between the two germline ends. In germline, CDR1 is SGHNT, CDR2 YYREEE (reference sequence). CDR3 length: 14 amino acids. CDR3 sequence: CASSLYALGAEQYF. The DNA of the CDR3 is TGTGCCAGCAGCTTATACGCCCTGGGCGCCGAGCAGTACTTC.

This sequence joins TRBV5-6 and TRBJ2-7; a weak D match, TRBD1 (6 bases). Between the trimmed V and J ends, which lost 1 base and 2 bases, there was a span of 13 bases. Germline V lookup: CDR1 SGHDT, CDR2 YYEEEE. The CDR3 extends over 15 amino acids. CDR3 sequence reads: CASSLLGGQPYEQYF. The CDR3 DNA follows: TGTGCCAGCAGCTTGCTAGGGGGTCAACCCTACGAGCAGTACTTC.